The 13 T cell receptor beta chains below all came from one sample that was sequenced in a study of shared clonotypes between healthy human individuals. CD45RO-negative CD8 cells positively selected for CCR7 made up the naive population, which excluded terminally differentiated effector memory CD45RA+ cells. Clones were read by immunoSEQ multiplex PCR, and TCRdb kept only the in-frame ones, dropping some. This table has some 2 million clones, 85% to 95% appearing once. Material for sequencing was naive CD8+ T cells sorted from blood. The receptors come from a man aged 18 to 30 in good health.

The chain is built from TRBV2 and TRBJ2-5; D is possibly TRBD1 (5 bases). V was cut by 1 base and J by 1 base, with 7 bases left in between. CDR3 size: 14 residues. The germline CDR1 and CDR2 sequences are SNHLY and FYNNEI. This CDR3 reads CASSEGTGQETQYF. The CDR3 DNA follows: TGTGCCAGCAGTGAAGGAACAGGCCAAGAGACCCAGTACTTC.

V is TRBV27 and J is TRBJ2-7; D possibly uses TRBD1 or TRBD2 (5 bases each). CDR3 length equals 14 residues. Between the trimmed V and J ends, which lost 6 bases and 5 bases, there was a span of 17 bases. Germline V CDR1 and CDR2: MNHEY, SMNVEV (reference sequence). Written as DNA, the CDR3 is TGTGCCAGCAGCACCCGGGACCCAAGGAACGAGCAGTACTTC. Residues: CASSTRDPRNEQYF.

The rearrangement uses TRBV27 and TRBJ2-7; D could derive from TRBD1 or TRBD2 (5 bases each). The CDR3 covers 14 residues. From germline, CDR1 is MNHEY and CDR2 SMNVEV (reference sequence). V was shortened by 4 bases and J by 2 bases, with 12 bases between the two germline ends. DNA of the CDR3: TGTGCCAGCAGTTCCCGGGACGGCCCCTACGAGCAGTACTTC. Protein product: CASSSRDGPYEQYF.

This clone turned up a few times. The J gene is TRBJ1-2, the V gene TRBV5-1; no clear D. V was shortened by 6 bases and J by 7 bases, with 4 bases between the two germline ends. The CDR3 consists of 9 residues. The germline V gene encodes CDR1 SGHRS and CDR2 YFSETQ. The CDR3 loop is CASKGGYTF. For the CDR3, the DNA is TGCGCCAGCAAGGGTGGCTACACCTTC. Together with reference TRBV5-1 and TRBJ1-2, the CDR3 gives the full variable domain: KAGVTQTPRYLIKTRGQQVTLSCSPISGHRSVSWYQQTPGQGLQFLFEYFSETQRNKGNFPGRFSGRQFSNSRSEMNVSTLELGDSALYLCASKGGYTFGSGTRLTVV.

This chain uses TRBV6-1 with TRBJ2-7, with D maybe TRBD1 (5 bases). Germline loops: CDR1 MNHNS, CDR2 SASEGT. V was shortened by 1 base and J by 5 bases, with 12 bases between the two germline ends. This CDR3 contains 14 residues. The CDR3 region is CASSEVGRVHEQYF. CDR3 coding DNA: TGTGCCAGCAGTGAAGTAGGCAGGGTCCACGAGCAGTACTTC.

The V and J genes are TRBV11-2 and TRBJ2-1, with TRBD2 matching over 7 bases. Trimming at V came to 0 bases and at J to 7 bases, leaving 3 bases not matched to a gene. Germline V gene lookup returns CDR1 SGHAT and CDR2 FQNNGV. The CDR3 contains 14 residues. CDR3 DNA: TGTGCCAGCAGCTTAGAGGGCGGGAGTAATGAGCAGTTCTTC. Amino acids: CASSLEGGSNEQFF.

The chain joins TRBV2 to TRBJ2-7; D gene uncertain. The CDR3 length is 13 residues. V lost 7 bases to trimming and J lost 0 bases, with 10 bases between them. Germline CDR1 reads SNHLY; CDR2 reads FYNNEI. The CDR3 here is CASMIPSSYEQYF. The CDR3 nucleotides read TGTGCCAGCATGATACCGAGCTCCTACGAGCAGTACTTC.

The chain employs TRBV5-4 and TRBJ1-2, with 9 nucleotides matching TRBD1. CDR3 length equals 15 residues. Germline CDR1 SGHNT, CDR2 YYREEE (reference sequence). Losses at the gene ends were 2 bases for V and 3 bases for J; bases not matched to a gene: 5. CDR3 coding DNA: TGTGCCAGCAGCTTAGGACAGGGGACGCACTATGGCTACACCTTC. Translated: CASSLGQGTHYGYTF.

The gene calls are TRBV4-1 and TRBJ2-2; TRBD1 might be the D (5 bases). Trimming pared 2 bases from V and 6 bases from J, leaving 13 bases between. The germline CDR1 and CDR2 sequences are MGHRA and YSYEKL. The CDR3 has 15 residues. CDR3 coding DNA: TGCGCCAGCAGCCAATGGGCAGGGTCTGCCGGGGAGCTGTTTTTT. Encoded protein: CASSQWAGSAGELFF.

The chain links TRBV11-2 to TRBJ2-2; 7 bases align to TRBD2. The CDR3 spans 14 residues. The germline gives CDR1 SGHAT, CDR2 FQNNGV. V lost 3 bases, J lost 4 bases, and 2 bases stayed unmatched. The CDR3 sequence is CASSFGGSTGELFF. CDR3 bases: TGTGCCAGCAGCTTCGGGGGGTCCACCGGGGAGCTGTTTTTT.

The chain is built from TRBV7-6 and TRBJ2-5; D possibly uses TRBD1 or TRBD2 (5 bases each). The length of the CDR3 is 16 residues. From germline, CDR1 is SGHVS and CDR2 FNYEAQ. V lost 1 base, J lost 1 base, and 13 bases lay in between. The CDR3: CASSLGGVLVQETQYF. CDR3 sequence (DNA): TGTGCCAGCAGCTTAGGAGGGGTTCTGGTCCAAGAGACCCAGTACTTC.

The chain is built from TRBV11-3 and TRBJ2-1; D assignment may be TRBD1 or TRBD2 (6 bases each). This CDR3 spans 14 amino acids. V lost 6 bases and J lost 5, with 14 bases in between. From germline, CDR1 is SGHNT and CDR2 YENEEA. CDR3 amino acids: CASSSRGQNNEQFF. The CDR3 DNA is TGTGCCAGCAGTAGCCGGGGGCAGAACAATGAGCAGTTCTTC.

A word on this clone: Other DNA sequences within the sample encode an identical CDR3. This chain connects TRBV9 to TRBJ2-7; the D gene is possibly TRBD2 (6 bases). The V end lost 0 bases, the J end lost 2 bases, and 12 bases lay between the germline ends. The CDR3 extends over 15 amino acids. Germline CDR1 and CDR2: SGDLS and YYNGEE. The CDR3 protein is CASSVDGGTTYEQYF. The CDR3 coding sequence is TGTGCCAGCAGCGTAGACGGCGGGACGACCTACGAGCAGTACTTC.